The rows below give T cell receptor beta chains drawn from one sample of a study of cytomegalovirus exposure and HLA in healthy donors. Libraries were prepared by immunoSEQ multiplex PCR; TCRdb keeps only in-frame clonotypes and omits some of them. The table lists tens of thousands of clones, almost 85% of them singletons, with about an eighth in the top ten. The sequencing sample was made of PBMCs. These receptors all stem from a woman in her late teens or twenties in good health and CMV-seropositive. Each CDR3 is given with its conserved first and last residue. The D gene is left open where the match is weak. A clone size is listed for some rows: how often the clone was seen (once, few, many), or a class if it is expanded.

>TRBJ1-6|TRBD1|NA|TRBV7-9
CASSWDRASNSPLHF
TGTGCCAGCAGCTGGGACAGGGCAAGTAATTCACCCCTCCACTTT
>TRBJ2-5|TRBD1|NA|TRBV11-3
CASSETGGQETQYF
TGTGCCAGCAGCGAAACAGGGGGCCAAGAGACCCAGTACTTC
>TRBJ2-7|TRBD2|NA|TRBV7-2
CASSLDLAGGLYEQYF
TGTGCCAGCAGCTTAGATCTAGCGGGGGGGCTTTACGAGCAGTACTTC
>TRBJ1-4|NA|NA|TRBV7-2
CASSLVGVRNEKLFF
TGTGCCAGCAGCTTAGTCGGGGTCCGTAATGAAAAACTGTTTTTT
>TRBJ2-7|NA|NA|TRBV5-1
CASSLGPSSSYEQYF
TGCGCCAGCAGCTTGGGCCCTAGCTCCTCCTACGAGCAGTACTTC
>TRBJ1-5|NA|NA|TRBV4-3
CASSQDMAVLGSQPQHF
TGCGCCAGCAGCCAAGATATGGCAGTTCTTGGGAGTCAGCCCCAGCATTTT
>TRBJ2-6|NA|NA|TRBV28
CASRPDIAGANVLTF
TGTGCCAGCAGACCAGACATCGCAGGGGCCAACGTCCTGACTTTC
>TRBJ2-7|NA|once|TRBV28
CASSFLTGSYEQYF
TGTGCCAGCAGTTTTCTGACAGGCTCCTACGAGCAGTACTTC
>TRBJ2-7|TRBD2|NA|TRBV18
CASSPPPGGGEQYF
TGTGCCAGCTCACCTCCCCCGGGGGGAGGCGAGCAGTACTTC
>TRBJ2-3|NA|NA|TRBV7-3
CASSLTPGPPTDTQYF
TGTGCCAGCAGCTTAACCCCAGGGCCCCCCACAGATACGCAGTATTTT
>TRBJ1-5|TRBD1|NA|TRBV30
CAWSVQGGQPQHF
TGTGCCTGGAGTGTCCAGGGGGGCCAGCCCCAGCATTTT
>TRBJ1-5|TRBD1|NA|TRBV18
CASSLRQGLGERGNQPQHF
TGTGCCAGCTCCCTCCGACAGGGGCTGGGGGAACGTGGCAATCAGCCCCAGCATTTT
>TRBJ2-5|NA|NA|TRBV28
CASSWTGQTQYF
TGTGCCAGCAGCTGGACTGGGCAGACCCAGTACTTC
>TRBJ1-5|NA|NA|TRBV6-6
CASSYGQRLNQPQHF
TGTGCCAGCAGTTACGGACAGCGCCTCAATCAGCCCCAGCATTTT
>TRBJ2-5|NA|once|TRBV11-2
CASSPLRSGRETQYF
TGTGCCAGCAGCCCACTCAGATCGGGGAGAGAGACCCAGTACTTC
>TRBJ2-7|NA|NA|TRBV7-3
CASTSGGEQYF
TGTGCCAGCACCTCAGGAGGGGAGCAGTACTTC
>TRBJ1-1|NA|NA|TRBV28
CASTTPGQMGTEAFF
TGTGCCAGCACCACCCCAGGACAGATGGGCACTGAAGCTTTCTTT
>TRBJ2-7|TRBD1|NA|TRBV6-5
CASSTNRGPHEQYF
TGTGCCAGCAGTACAAACAGGGGGCCCCACGAGCAGTACTTC
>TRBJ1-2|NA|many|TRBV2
CATGTLNYGYTF
TGTGCCACCGGGACACTCAACTATGGCTACACCTTC
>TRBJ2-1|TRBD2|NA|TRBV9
CASSGWTSGAYNEQFF
TGTGCCAGCAGCGGTTGGACTAGCGGGGCCTACAATGAGCAGTTCTTC
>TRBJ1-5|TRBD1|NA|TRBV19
CASSERTGNQPQHF
TGTGCCAGTAGTGAGAGGACAGGGAATCAGCCCCAGCATTTT
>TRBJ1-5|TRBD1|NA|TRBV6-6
CACGTGGHQPQHF
TGTGCCTGCGGGACAGGGGGGCATCAGCCCCAGCATTTT
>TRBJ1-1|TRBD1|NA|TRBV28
CASSLSVLDRVLTEAFF
TGTGCCAGCAGTTTATCCGTCTTGGACAGGGTGTTAACTGAAGCTTTCTTT